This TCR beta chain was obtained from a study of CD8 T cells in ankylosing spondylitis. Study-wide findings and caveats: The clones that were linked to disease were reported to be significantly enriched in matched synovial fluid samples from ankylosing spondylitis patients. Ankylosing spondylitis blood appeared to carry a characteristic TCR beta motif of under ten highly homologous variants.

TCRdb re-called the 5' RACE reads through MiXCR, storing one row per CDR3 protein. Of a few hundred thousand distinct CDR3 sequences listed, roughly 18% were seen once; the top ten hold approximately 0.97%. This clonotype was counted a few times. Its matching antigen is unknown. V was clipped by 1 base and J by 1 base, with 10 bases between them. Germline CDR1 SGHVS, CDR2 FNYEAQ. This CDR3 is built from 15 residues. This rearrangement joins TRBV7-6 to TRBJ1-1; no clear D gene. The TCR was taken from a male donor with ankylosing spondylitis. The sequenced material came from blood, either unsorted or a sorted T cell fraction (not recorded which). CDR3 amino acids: CASSLGVSKNTEAFF. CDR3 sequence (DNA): TGTGCCAGCAGCTTAGGGGTTTCGAAGAACACTGAAGCTTTCTTT.